This T cell receptor beta chain was profiled in a study of T-cell memory formation after mild COVID-19. At the level of the study: TCR clusters largely stayed donor specific.

Germline loops: CDR1 SGDLS, CDR2 YYNGEE. Trimming took 5 bases from V and 3 from J, leaving 30 bases between them. The CDR3 runs to 19 residues. This clonotype was observed a single time. Constant-segment primers were used for 5'RACE, and the resulting TCR alpha and TCR beta cDNA libraries carried sample barcodes and UMIs. TCRdb re-analysed the 5' RACE reads in MiXCR, keeping a single row per CDR3 protein. Counted here are roughly 400,000 distinct CDR3 sequences, 15% to 20% occurring once; the ten biggest clones make up about a fifth. This receptor was taken from a man aged 18 to 29 who had mild COVID-19 (a few samples of this study predate the infection). Cell type and time point are not known. Material for sequencing was PBMCs or a T cell subset sorted from them (not recorded which). The chain carries TRBV9 and TRBJ2-7, with TRBD2 as a possible D gene (7 bases). The CDR3 loop reads CASSGGGTLPHSTIYEQYF. Here the CDR3 DNA reads TGTGCCAGCAGTGGCGGGGGCACGTTGCCACACTCCACTATCTACGAGCAGTACTTC. Filled out from reference TRBV9 and TRBJ2-7, the complete variable domain reads DSGVTQTPKHLITATGQRVTLRCSPRSGDLSVYWYQQSLDQGLQFLIQYYNGEERAKGNILERFSAQQFPDLHSELNLSSLELGDSALYFCASSGGGTLPHSTIYEQYFGPGTRLTVT.